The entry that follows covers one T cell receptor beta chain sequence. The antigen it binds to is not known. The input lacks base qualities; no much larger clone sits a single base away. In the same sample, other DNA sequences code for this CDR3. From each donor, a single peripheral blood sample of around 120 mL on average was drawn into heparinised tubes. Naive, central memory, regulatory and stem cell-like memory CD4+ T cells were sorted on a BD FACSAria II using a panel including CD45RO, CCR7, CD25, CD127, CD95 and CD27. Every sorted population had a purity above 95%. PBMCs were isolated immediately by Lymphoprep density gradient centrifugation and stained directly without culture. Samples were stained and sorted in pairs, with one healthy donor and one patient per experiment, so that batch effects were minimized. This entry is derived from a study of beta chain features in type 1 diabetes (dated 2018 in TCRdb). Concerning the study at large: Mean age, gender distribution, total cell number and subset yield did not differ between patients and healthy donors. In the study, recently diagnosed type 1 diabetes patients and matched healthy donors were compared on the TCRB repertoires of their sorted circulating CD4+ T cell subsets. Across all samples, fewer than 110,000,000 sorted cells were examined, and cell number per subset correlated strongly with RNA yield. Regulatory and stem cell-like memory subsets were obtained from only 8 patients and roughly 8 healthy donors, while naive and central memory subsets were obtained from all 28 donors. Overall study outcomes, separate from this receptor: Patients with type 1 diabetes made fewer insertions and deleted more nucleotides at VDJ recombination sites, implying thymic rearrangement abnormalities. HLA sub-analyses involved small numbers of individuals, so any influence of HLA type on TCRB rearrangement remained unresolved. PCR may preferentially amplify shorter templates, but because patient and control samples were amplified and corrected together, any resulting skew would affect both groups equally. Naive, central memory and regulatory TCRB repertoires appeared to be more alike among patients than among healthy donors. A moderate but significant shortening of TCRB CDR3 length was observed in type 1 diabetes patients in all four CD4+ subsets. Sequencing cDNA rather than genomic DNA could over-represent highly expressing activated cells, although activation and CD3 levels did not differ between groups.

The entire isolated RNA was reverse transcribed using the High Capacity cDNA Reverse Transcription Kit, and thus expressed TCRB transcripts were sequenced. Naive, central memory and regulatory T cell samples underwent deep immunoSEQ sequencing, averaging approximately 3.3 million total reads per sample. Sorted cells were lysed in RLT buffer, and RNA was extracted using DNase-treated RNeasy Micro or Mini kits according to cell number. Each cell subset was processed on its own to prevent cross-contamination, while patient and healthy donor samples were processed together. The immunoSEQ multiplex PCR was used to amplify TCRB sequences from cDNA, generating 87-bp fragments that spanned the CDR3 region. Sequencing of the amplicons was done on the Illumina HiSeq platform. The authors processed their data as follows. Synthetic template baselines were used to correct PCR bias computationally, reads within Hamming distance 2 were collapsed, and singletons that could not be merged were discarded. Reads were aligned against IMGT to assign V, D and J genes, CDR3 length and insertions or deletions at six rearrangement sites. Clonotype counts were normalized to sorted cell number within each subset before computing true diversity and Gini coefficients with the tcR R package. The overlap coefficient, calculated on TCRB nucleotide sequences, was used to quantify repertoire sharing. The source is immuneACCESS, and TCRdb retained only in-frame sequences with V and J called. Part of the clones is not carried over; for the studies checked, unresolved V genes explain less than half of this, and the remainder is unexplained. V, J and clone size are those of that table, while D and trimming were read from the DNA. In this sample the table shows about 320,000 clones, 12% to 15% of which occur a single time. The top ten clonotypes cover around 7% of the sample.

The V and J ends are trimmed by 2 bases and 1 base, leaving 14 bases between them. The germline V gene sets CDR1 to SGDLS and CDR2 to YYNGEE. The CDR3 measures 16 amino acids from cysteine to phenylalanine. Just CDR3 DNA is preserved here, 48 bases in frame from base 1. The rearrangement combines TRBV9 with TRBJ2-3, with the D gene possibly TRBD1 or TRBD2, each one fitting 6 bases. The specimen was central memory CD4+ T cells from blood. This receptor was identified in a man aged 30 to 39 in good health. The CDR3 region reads CASSVGGTGRTDTQYF. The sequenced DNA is TGTGCCAGCAGCGTGGGGGGCACAGGGCGCACAGATACGCAGTATTTT. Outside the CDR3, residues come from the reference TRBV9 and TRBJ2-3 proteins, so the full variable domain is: DSGVTQTPKHLITATGQRVTLRCSPRSGDLSVYWYQQSLDQGLQFLIQYYNGEERAKGNILERFSAQQFPDLHSELNLSSLELGDSALYFCASSVGGTGRTDTQYFGPGTRLTVL.